One and the same sample provided the 20 T cell receptor beta chains below, sequenced in a study of T cell responses to AZD1222 COVID-19 vaccine. Generated by immunoSEQ multiplex PCR, the TCRdb table keeps only in-frame clones and is missing some. The table lists under 200,000 clones, about 90% of them singletons. This sample comprised peripheral blood, obtained 28 days after the second AZD1222 dose. The receptors come from an adult who received the AZD1222 COVID-19 vaccine.

V is TRBV28 and J is TRBJ2-7; TRBD2 matches 8 bases. Germline V gives CDR1 MDHEN, CDR2 SYDVKM. V trimming: 6 bases; J trimming: 3 bases; junction bases outside the gene matches: 10. This CDR3 comprises 15 residues. The CDR3 loop reads CASRPRTSLGYEQYF. CDR3 DNA sequence: TGTGCCAGCAGACCGAGGACTAGCCTCGGCTACGAGCAGTACTTC.

The rearrangement uses TRBV4-1 and TRBJ1-2; D gene unclear. Per the germline V gene, CDR1 is MGHRA and CDR2 is YSYEKL. The CDR3 runs to 15 residues. The V end was cut by 0 bases, the J end by 5 bases, with 13 bases between. CDR3 sequence: CASSQDSFRSYGYTF. In DNA, the CDR3 is TGCGCCAGCAGCCAAGATTCATTCAGGAGTTATGGCTACACCTTC.

The chain joins TRBV5-1 to TRBJ2-7; 9 nucleotides line up with TRBD2. CDR1 is SGHRS and CDR2 is YFSETQ in the germline V gene. J was trimmed by 2 bases and V by 4 bases; bases with no gene match: 7. CDR3 length equals 15 residues. This CDR3 reads CASSPELAGTYEQYF. The CDR3 bases are TGCGCCAGCAGCCCAGAGCTAGCGGGGACCTACGAGCAGTACTTC.

V usage is TRBV2 and J usage is TRBJ1-5; 12 bases align to TRBD1. This CDR3 has 18 residues. Germline V gives CDR1 SNHLY, CDR2 FYNNEI. The V segment lost 8 bases and the J segment 0 bases; nucleotides outside the gene matches: 11. The CDR3 sequence: CASGSGTGGAPSNQPQHF. The CDR3 DNA sequence: TGTGCCAGCGGGTCCGGGACAGGGGGCGCCCCTAGCAATCAGCCCCAGCATTTT. The whole variable domain, filled in from reference TRBV2 and TRBJ1-5, reads EPEVTQTPSHQVTQMGQEVILRCVPISNHLYFYWYRQILGQKVEFLVSFYNNEISEKSEIFDDQFSVERPDGSNFTLKIRSTKLEDSAMYFCASGSGTGGAPSNQPQHFGDGTRLSIL.

The chain joins TRBV30 to TRBJ1-1, with 8 bases that match TRBD1. V dropped 2 bases and J dropped 0; count of bases not matched to a gene: 17. The length of the CDR3 is 19 residues. CDR1 and CDR2 (germline): GTSNPN, SVGIG (reference sequence). Here the CDR3 reads CAWSRDRSIGLGMNTEAFF. The CDR3 DNA sequence: TGTGCCTGGAGTAGGGACAGGTCAATCGGTTTAGGCATGAACACTGAAGCTTTCTTT.

The chain links TRBV3-1 (or the pseudogene TRBV3-2) to TRBJ2-3, with 14 bases matching TRBD2. The germline gives CDR1 LGHDT, CDR2 YNNKEL (reference sequence). J lost 6 bases, V lost 3 bases, and 5 bases had no gene match. The CDR3 length is 16 residues. This CDR3 reads CASSHRLAGGVDTQYF. In DNA, the CDR3 is TGTGCCAGCAGCCACAGACTAGCGGGGGGGGTGGATACGCAGTATTTT.

The chain uses TRBV2 and TRBJ2-7, with no clear D. The CDR3 totals 16 residues. CDR1 is SNHLY and CDR2 is FYNNEI in the germline V gene. The V end lost 0 bases, the J end lost 0 bases, and 12 bases lay between the germline ends. CDR3 in amino acids: CASSEAATVISYEQYF. CDR3 nucleotide sequence: TGTGCCAGCAGTGAAGCGGCCACAGTAATCTCCTACGAGCAGTACTTC.

The chain joins TRBV6-4 to TRBJ2-1; 8 bases line up with TRBD2. The length of the CDR3 is 16 residues. The V gene's germline CDR1 is MRHNA and CDR2 SNTAGT. J lost 0 bases, V lost 4 bases, and 5 bases had no gene match. The CDR3 DNA follows: TGTGCCAGCAGTGGGGGACTAGTAAGCTCCTACAATGAGCAGTTCTTC. It codes for CASSGGLVSSYNEQFF.

This clone was seen a handful of times. This chain connects TRBV12-3 or TRBV12-4 to TRBJ1-5; 8 nucleotides line up with TRBD1. The CDR3 is made up of 13 amino acids. The junction had 4 bases not matched to a gene; V was cut back by 3 bases and J by 9 bases. CDR3 coding DNA: TGTGCCAGCAGTTTCGACAGGGGACGGCCCCAGCATTTT. Protein sequence: CASSFDRGRPQHF.

The V gene is TRBV28, the J gene TRBJ1-2, with 7 bases that match TRBD1. Germline CDR1 reads MDHEN; CDR2 reads SYDVKM. J was trimmed by 3 bases and V by 7 bases; bases with no gene match: 11. This CDR3 has 15 residues. The CDR3 DNA sequence: TGTGCCAGCAACGTGGAGGGGGCAGGACACTATGGCTACACCTTC. It is translated as CASNVEGAGHYGYTF.

The V and J genes are TRBV11-3 and TRBJ1-1, with D possibly being TRBD1 (6 bases). The length of the CDR3 is 13 residues. In germline, CDR1 is SGHNT, CDR2 YENEEA. The V end was cut by 4 bases, the J end by 2 bases, with 8 bases between. The CDR3 DNA follows: TGTGCCAGCAGCTGGACAGTCAACACTGAAGCTTTCTTT. Residues: CASSWTVNTEAFF.

The chain combines TRBV30 with TRBJ1-5, with D possibly TRBD1 on 5 matching bases. The germline V gene encodes CDR1 GTSNPN and CDR2 SVGIG (reference sequence). Between the trimmed V and J ends, which lost 2 bases and 0 bases, there was a span of 17 bases. This CDR3 spans 17 amino acids. The chain's CDR3 is CAWSHGAGYYSNQPQHF. The CDR3 nucleotides are TGTGCCTGGAGTCATGGGGCAGGTTATTATAGCAATCAGCCCCAGCATTTT. Variable domain in full (rest from reference TRBV30 and TRBJ1-5): SQTIHQWPATLVQPVGSPLSLECTVEGTSNPNLYWYRQAAGRGLQLLFYSVGIGQISSEVPQNLSASRPQDRQFILSSKKLLLSDSGFYLCAWSHGAGYYSNQPQHFGDGTRLSIL.

The chain combines TRBV29-1 with TRBJ1-1; D uncertain. Trimming removed 6 bases at V and 5 bases at J, with 10 bases between. Germline V gives CDR1 SQVTM, CDR2 ANQGSEA. The CDR3 is made up of 11 amino acids. The DNA of the CDR3 is TGCAGCGTCTCCCGAGGGACTGAAGCTTTCTTT. Translation gives CSVSRGTEAFF.

The gene calls are TRBV7-2 and TRBJ2-3; 8 nucleotides agree with TRBD2. V was clipped by 5 bases and J by 3 bases; unmatched bases: 7. Germline CDR1 is SGHTA and CDR2 is FQGNSA. There are 15 residues in the CDR3. This CDR3 reads CASSTAAGVTDTQYF. The DNA of the CDR3 is TGTGCCAGCAGCACTGCAGCGGGGGTGACAGATACGCAGTATTTT.

The chain couples TRBV7-8 to TRBJ1-2; 9 nucleotides agree with TRBD1. The germline V gene encodes CDR1 SGHVS and CDR2 FQNEAQ. Unmatched junction bases numbered 6, after V lost 4 bases and J lost 3 bases. This CDR3 is 15 amino acids long. DNA for the CDR3: TGTGCCAGCAGCTCAAGGGACAGGGAGGACTATGGCTACACCTTC. The encoded protein is CASSSRDREDYGYTF.

The chain couples TRBV9 to TRBJ2-1, with 10 nucleotides matching TRBD2. CDR3 length: 16 amino acids. CDR1 and CDR2 from the germline V gene are SGDLS and YYNGEE. The trim removed 0 bases at V and 4 bases at J, leaving 4 bases unmatched. This CDR3 reads CASSVEGTSVYNEQFF. The DNA of the CDR3 is TGTGCCAGCAGCGTAGAAGGGACTAGCGTGTACAATGAGCAGTTCTTC.

There are a few counts of this clone. The chain couples TRBV2 to TRBJ1-1; D perhaps matches TRBD1 (6 bases). The V gene lost 6 bases and the J gene lost 2 bases, with 13 bases spanning the gap. From germline, CDR1 is SNHLY and CDR2 FYNNEI. The CDR3 length is 14 residues. The CDR3 region is CASRRGGLNTEAFF. The CDR3 nucleotides read TGTGCCAGCAGGCGGGGGGGGCTCAACACTGAAGCTTTCTTT. Looking up the rest from reference TRBV2 and TRBJ1-1 gives the full variable domain: EPEVTQTPSHQVTQMGQEVILRCVPISNHLYFYWYRQILGQKVEFLVSFYNNEISEKSEIFDDQFSVERPDGSNFTLKIRSTKLEDSAMYFCASRRGGLNTEAFFGQGTRLTVV.

As regards this clone: Other DNA sequences in this sample translate to the same CDR3. The chain joins TRBV11-3 to TRBJ2-7, with TRBD2 matching 7 bases. CDR1 and CDR2 from the germline V gene are SGHNT and YENEEA. V lost 1 base to trimming and J lost 6 bases; unmatched junction nucleotides: 6. This CDR3 comprises 14 residues. The CDR3 sequence: CASSLGGGGGEQYF. The CDR3 bases are TGTGCCAGCAGCTTAGGGGGCGGGGGTGGCGAGCAGTACTTC.

The chain employs TRBV9 and TRBJ2-7; D assignment may be TRBD1 or TRBD2 (6 bases each). This CDR3 is 15 amino acids long. V lost 0 bases and J 5 bases, leaving 15 bases between the germline ends. CDR1 is SGDLS, CDR2 YYNGEE, per germline. The CDR3 reads CASSVDPGARNEQYF. CDR3 bases: TGTGCCAGCAGCGTAGACCCGGGGGCGAGGAACGAGCAGTACTTC.

The chain has TRBV19 and TRBJ1-2; perhaps TRBD1 as D (5 bases). The germline CDR1 and CDR2 sequences are LNHDA and SQIVND (reference sequence). V lost 4 bases and J lost 0, with 24 bases in between. The CDR3 has 19 residues. CDR3 in DNA: TGTGCCAGTAGTACGGCGGACATCATATCTTTGGCCGCTAACTATGGCTACACCTTC. As protein: CASSTADIISLAANYGYTF. The variable domain in full, with the rest retrieved from reference TRBV19 and TRBJ1-2, is DGGITQSPKYLFRKEGQNVTLSCEQNLNHDAMYWYRQDPGQGLRLIYYSQIVNDFQKGDIAEGYSVSREKKESFPLTVTSAQKNPTAFYLCASSTADIISLAANYGYTFGSGTRLTVV.